Below, 28 T cell receptor beta chains from the same sample are listed, as sequenced in a study of cytomegalovirus exposure and HLA in healthy donors (dated by TCRdb to 2016 to 2017). Library prep was done by the immunoSEQ multiplex PCR assay. The multiplex PCR relied on a mix of 60 forward primers for TCR Vbeta segments and 13 reverse primers for TCR Jbeta segments. In TCRdb, the immuneACCESS table is reduced to in-frame sequences with V and J assigned. These tables do not hold every clone; where another copy was compared, an unresolved V gene accounts for under half, and the others remain unexplained. The sample has roughly 110,000 clones on record, 82% of them singletons. The ten top clones hold roughly 2.6% of the sample. Sequencing was carried out using PBMCs. Every receptor here comes from a young man in good health and CMV-seropositive.

This clone was seen more than once but under ten times. This sequence joins TRBV6-6 and TRBJ2-5, with D possibly matching TRBD1 (7 bases). Germline CDR1 reads MNHNY; CDR2 reads SVGAGI (reference sequence). This CDR3 comprises 14 residues. Trimming took off 6 bases at V and 5 bases at J, with 16 bases between the two ends. CDR3 DNA sequence: TGTGCCAGCAGCACACAGGGGAGCGGGGAGACCCAGTACTTC. Its translation: CASSTQGSGETQYF.

The J gene is TRBJ2-3, the V gene TRBV19; 12 bases are a match to TRBD2. Trimming removed 7 bases from V and 3 bases from J; junction bases left unmatched: 11. Germline V CDR1 and CDR2: LNHDA, SQIVND (reference sequence). CDR3 length: 17 amino acids. CDR3 in DNA: TGTGCCAGTACCGGGGGGACTAGCGGGTTGATTACAGATACGCAGTATTTT. It yields the protein CASTGGTSGLITDTQYF.

The CDR3 region is CASSARQGPSIVQGYTF. The CDR3 DNA follows: TGTGCCAGCAGCGCTCGACAGGGTCCCTCGATAGTACAGGGCTACACCTTC. This chain uses TRBV9 with TRBJ1-2; 7 bases map to TRBD1. The V gene end was trimmed by 3 bases and the J gene end by 8 bases; junction bases not matched to a gene: 19. CDR1 is SGDLS, CDR2 YYNGEE, per germline. The CDR3 spans 17 residues. Based on the CDR3 plus reference TRBV9 and TRBJ1-2, the full variable domain is DSGVTQTPKHLITATGQRVTLRCSPRSGDLSVYWYQQSLDQGLQFLIQYYNGEERAKGNILERFSAQQFPDLHSELNLSSLELGDSALYFCASSARQGPSIVQGYTFGSGTRLTVV.

The chain combines TRBV10-3 with TRBJ2-5, with D perhaps matching TRBD1 (5 bases). The germline V gene has CDR1 ENHRY and CDR2 SYGVKD. The length of the CDR3 is 13 residues. V was trimmed by 10 bases and J by 4 bases, leaving 16 bases between them. The CDR3 here is CATRVGPGETQYF. CDR3 bases: TGTGCCACCCGGGTGGGGCCGGGAGAGACCCAGTACTTC.

This clone was detected only once. The chain couples TRBV9 to TRBJ2-5, with D perhaps TRBD2 (6 bases). The CDR3 totals 14 residues. The V gene's germline CDR1 is SGDLS and CDR2 YYNGEE. V lost 3 bases and J lost 4, with 13 bases in between. The CDR3 DNA follows: TGTGCCAGCAGCGATGGGGGGTATTTAGAGACCCAGTACTTC. It is translated as CASSDGGYLETQYF.

The chain uses TRBV6-1 and TRBJ2-5, with 10 bases fitting TRBD1. The CDR3 runs 13 residues. V shed 9 bases, J shed 4 bases, and the junction held 5 bases outside the gene matches. Germline V gives CDR1 MNHNS, CDR2 SASEGT. The CDR3 spells CASGRQGAETQYF. The CDR3 DNA is TGTGCCAGTGGACGACAGGGGGCAGAGACCCAGTACTTC.

The V gene is TRBV7-8, the J gene TRBJ1-2; D might be TRBD1 (6 bases). In germline, CDR1 is SGHVS, CDR2 FQNEAQ. Trimming shortened V by 5 bases and J by 8 bases, and 15 bases separated the two germline ends. The length of the CDR3 is 13 residues. CDR3 sequence reads: CASSNRQVGGYTF. The CDR3 nucleotides are TGTGCCAGCAGCAATCGACAGGTGGGAGGCTACACCTTC.

This clone came up a few times. The rearrangement uses TRBV2 and TRBJ2-2; 7 bases are a match to TRBD2. Germline lookup yields CDR1 SNHLY and CDR2 FYNNEI. With V trimmed by 6 bases and J by 4 bases, 5 bases remained unmatched. The CDR3 has 14 residues. The CDR3 spells CASRLTSTTGELFF. In DNA form, the CDR3 reads TGTGCCAGCAGACTGACTAGCACCACCGGGGAGCTGTTTTTT.

J is TRBJ2-1 and V is TRBV9; D is perhaps TRBD2 (6 bases). Germline CDR1 reads SGDLS; CDR2 reads YYNGEE. This CDR3 spans 14 amino acids. The V end was cut by 1 base, the J end by 8 bases, with 13 bases between. This chain's CDR3 is CASSVNRGGDEQFF. As DNA, the CDR3 is TGTGCCAGCAGCGTAAACCGGGGCGGGGATGAGCAGTTCTTC.

J is TRBJ2-3 and V is TRBV12-5, with 7 positions matching TRBD1. The CDR3 contains 14 residues. After removal of 5 bases from V and 2 bases from J, the junction contained 4 bases not matched to a gene. Germline loops: CDR1 LGHNT, CDR2 FRNRAP. CDR3 sequence reads: CASGQGQSTDTQYF. In DNA form, the CDR3 reads TGTGCTAGTGGTCAGGGACAGTCCACAGATACGCAGTATTTT.

This chain links TRBV9 with TRBJ2-1; 11 nucleotides line up with TRBD2. The CDR3 runs 16 residues. The germline V gene encodes CDR1 SGDLS and CDR2 YYNGEE. Trimming took 0 bases from V and 9 from J; bases not matched to a gene: 8. The CDR3 DNA is TGTGCCAGCAGCGTAGCTTCACTAGCGGGGGACGTTGAGCAGTTCTTC. The encoded protein is CASSVASLAGDVEQFF.

The V call is TRBV6-6, the J call TRBJ2-1, with D perhaps matching TRBD1 (6 bases). The CDR3 loop spans 15 amino acids. Germline CDR1 reads MNHNY; CDR2 reads SVGAGI (reference sequence). Deletions cut 5 bases from V and 1 base from J, with 12 bases between. This chain's CDR3 is CASSPQGGSYNEQFF. CDR3 sequence (DNA): TGTGCCAGCAGTCCCCAAGGGGGATCCTACAATGAGCAGTTCTTC.

The chain uses TRBV30 and TRBJ1-5; the match to TRBD1 covers 7 bases. The CDR3 is 14 amino acids. V was pared by 7 bases and J by 0 bases, with 6 bases of the junction left unmatched. CDR1 is GTSNPN, CDR2 SVGIG, per germline (reference sequence). The CDR3 is CASRGGYSNQPQHF. The CDR3 nucleotides read TGTGCCTCGAGAGGGGGCTATAGCAATCAGCCCCAGCATTTT.

As concerns this clone: The junction differs from germline at one of its ends, possibly a read error. The gene calls are TRBV27 and TRBJ2-6, with D perhaps TRBD1 (5 bases). CDR1 and CDR2 from the germline V gene are MNHEY and SMNVEV (reference sequence). CDR3 length: 15 amino acids. The CDR3, as DNA: TGTGCCAGCAGTTATCAGGGCTCTGGGGCCAACGGCCTGACTTTC. Its protein product is CASSYQGSGANGLTF.

The chain uses TRBV5-1 and TRBJ1-5, with D possibly matching TRBD1 (5 bases). With 2 bases removed from V and 1 base from J, the gap between germline ends came to 10 bases. Germline V gives CDR1 SGHRS, CDR2 YFSETQ. The CDR3 consists of 15 residues. CDR3 sequence reads: CASSFQGGSNQPQHF. The CDR3 region has the DNA TGCGCCAGCAGCTTTCAGGGAGGGAGCAATCAGCCCCAGCATTTT.

The V call is TRBV30, the J call TRBJ1-5, with D unresolved. The CDR3 totals 13 residues. The germline V and J ends were trimmed by 1 base and 0 bases, with 4 bases remaining between them. Germline CDR1 GTSNPN, CDR2 SVGIG (reference sequence). The DNA for the CDR3 is TGTGCCTGGAGTGCCCGTAGCAATCAGCCCCAGCATTTT. It translates to CAWSARSNQPQHF.

This chain connects TRBV4-1 to TRBJ2-5; TRBD1 might be the D (5 bases). Germline V CDR1 and CDR2: MGHRA, YSYEKL. This CDR3 comprises 15 residues. Trimming shortened V by 0 bases and J by 5 bases, and 13 bases separated the two germline ends. For the CDR3, the DNA is TGCGCCAGCAGCCAAGATTTAGGGGTTTACGAGACCCAGTACTTC. Translated: CASSQDLGVYETQYF.

CDR3 nucleotide sequence: TGTGCCAGCAGCTCGAACAGGGGCTACGAGCAGTACTTC. Translating gives CASSSNRGYEQYF. This chain connects TRBV5-4 to TRBJ2-7, with 7 bases fitting TRBD1. CDR1 is SGHNT and CDR2 is YYREEE in the germline V gene (reference sequence). The CDR3 runs 13 residues. Losses at the gene ends were 3 bases for V and 3 bases for J; bases not matched to a gene: 3.

As concerns this clone: The junction differs from germline at one of its ends, possibly a read error. This rearrangement joins TRBV7-9 to TRBJ2-4; D is ambiguous. The CDR3 runs 12 residues. Germline values: CDR1 SEHNR, CDR2 FQNEAQ (reference sequence). CDR3 sequence (DNA): TGTTCCAGCGCCCTTAATACATACAGTCAGTACTTC. Residues: CSSALNTYSQYF.

The rearrangement joins TRBV7-8 to TRBJ1-1; D might be TRBD1 (5 bases). V shed 5 bases and J shed 0 bases, with 10 bases lying between them. CDR1 and CDR2 (germline): SGHVS, FQNEAQ. The length of the CDR3 is 14 residues. In nucleotides, the CDR3 is TGTGCCAGCAGCGGGGGAGGGCTGAACACTGAAGCTTTCTTT. It translates to CASSGGGLNTEAFF.

V and J are TRBV7-6 and TRBJ2-2; possible D gene TRBD2, 7 bases. The CDR3 loop spans 14 amino acids. V shed 7 bases and J shed 4 bases, with 13 bases lying between them. The V gene's germline CDR1 is SGHVS and CDR2 FNYEAQ. The CDR3 sequence: CASTRGGVTGELFF. The DNA for the CDR3 is TGTGCCAGCACTAGGGGGGGGGTCACCGGGGAGCTGTTTTTT. Full variable domain (outside the CDR3, taken from reference TRBV7-6 and TRBJ2-2): GAGVSQSPRYKVTKRGQDVALRCDPISGHVSLYWYRQALGQGPEFLTYFNYEAQQDKSGLPNDRFSAERPEGSISTLTIQRTEQRDSAMYRCASTRGGVTGELFFGEGSRLTVL.

This chain uses TRBV19 with TRBJ1-1; D unclear. CDR3 length: 11 residues. Per germline, CDR1 LNHDA and CDR2 SQIVND (reference sequence). Trimming left V 9 bases short and J 10 bases short, with 15 bases between. CDR3 loop: CASQQVGPAFF. The CDR3 nucleotides read TGTGCCAGCCAACAAGTTGGTCCAGCTTTCTTT. The full variable domain, rest sourced from reference TRBV19 and TRBJ1-1, is DGGITQSPKYLFRKEGQNVTLSCEQNLNHDAMYWYRQDPGQGLRLIYYSQIVNDFQKGDIAEGYSVSREKKESFPLTVTSAQKNPTAFYLCASQQVGPAFFGQGTRLTVV.

The chain carries TRBV6-1 and TRBJ1-3; D is perhaps TRBD1 (6 bases). This CDR3 is 14 amino acids long. Trimming left V 7 bases short and J 1 base short, with 11 bases between. Looked up from germline, CDR1 is MNHNS and CDR2 is SASEGT. The CDR3 bases are TGTGCCAGCACCGAAGGGGGATCTGGAAACACCATATATTTT. This encodes CASTEGGSGNTIYF.

The chain couples TRBV15 to TRBJ2-1, with D tentatively TRBD1 (7 bases). Germline loops: CDR1 LNHNV, CDR2 YYDKDF (reference sequence). The CDR3 totals 14 residues. V was pared by 8 bases and J by 8 bases, with 19 bases between. This CDR3 reads CATQRQGGLYEQFF. The CDR3 nucleotides are TGTGCCACCCAAAGGCAGGGGGGCCTTTATGAGCAGTTCTTC.

The chain combines TRBV5-3 with TRBJ1-2; TRBD1 matches 7 bases. TRBV5-3 is an open reading frame, and its role is uncertain. The V gene end was trimmed by 4 bases and the J gene end by 2 bases; junction bases not matched to a gene: 8. The CDR3 extends over 15 amino acids. The CDR3 sequence: CARSERDRPNYGYTF. CDR3 DNA: TGTGCCAGAAGCGAGAGGGACAGACCAAACTATGGCTACACCTTC.

The chain has TRBV2 and TRBJ1-5, with D tentatively TRBD1 (6 bases). The germline V gene has CDR1 SNHLY and CDR2 FYNNEI. Trimming removed 6 bases at V and 1 base at J, with 13 bases between. CDR3 length: 15 residues. CDR3 loop: CASRGGPGSNQPQHF. In nucleotides, the CDR3 is TGTGCCAGCAGGGGGGGGCCGGGGAGCAATCAGCCCCAGCATTTT.

The chain is built from TRBV13 and TRBJ1-1; D call uncertain. This CDR3 spans 13 amino acids. V was clipped by 4 bases and J by 8 bases, with 14 bases between them. Germline CDR1 PRHDT, CDR2 FYEKMQ (reference sequence). CDR3 loop: CASSSRVRAEAFF. The CDR3, as DNA: TGTGCCAGCAGCTCCCGGGTGCGCGCAGAAGCTTTCTTT. Filled out from reference TRBV13 and TRBJ1-1, the complete variable domain reads AAGVIQSPRHLIKEKRETATLKCYPIPRHDTVYWYQQGPGQDPQFLISFYEKMQSDKGSIPDRFSAQQFSDYHSELNMSSLELGDSALYFCASSSRVRAEAFFGQGTRLTVV.

The CDR3 spells CASSHSGGPQETQYF. The CDR3 nucleotides read TGCGCCAGCAGTCACTCGGGGGGGCCCCAAGAGACCCAGTACTTC. The rearrangement links TRBV10-1 to TRBJ2-5, with TRBD2 matching over 8 bases. V was pared by 5 bases and J by 1 base, with 6 bases of the junction left unmatched. The CDR3 loop spans 15 amino acids. Germline values: CDR1 WNHNN, CDR2 SYGVQD (reference sequence).